These 24 T cell receptor beta chains originate from one sample sequenced in a study of T cell responses to AZD1222 COVID-19 vaccine. Profiling relied on immunoSEQ multiplex PCR, and the TCRdb table lists in-frame clones only, not all of them. The data contain more than 150,000 clones, around 89% of them seen just once; the ten biggest clones take up roughly 6.5%. The specimen was peripheral blood, collected on day 0 of AZD1222 vaccination. The origin of the receptors is an adult in good health.

The rearrangement links TRBV14 to TRBJ2-3, with D possibly being TRBD2 (5 bases). The germline V gene has CDR1 SGHDN and CDR2 FVKESK. The length of the CDR3 is 18 residues. The V and J ends lost 1 base and 2 bases respectively, with 19 bases between them. The CDR3 DNA reads TGTGCCAGCAGCCAAGCGGTGGCTAGCTCCCGAAACACAGATACGCAGTATTTT. Encoded protein: CASSQAVASSRNTDTQYF.

This chain uses TRBV10-1 with TRBJ2-3, with D possibly being TRBD2 (5 bases). Trimming cost V 3 bases and J 4 bases, with 14 bases left between them. Germline V gene lookup returns CDR1 WNHNN and CDR2 SYGVQD (reference sequence). The CDR3 is 15 amino acids. The CDR3 region has the DNA TGCGCCAGCAGTGAAGAGGGTTTACAATCAGATACGCAGTATTTT. It translates to CASSEEGLQSDTQYF.

The chain has TRBV9 and TRBJ1-2; a possible D gene is TRBD1 (6 bases). Per germline, CDR1 SGDLS and CDR2 YYNGEE. The germline V and J ends were trimmed by 3 bases and 5 bases, with 17 bases remaining between them. The CDR3 consists of 15 residues. DNA for the CDR3: TGTGCCAGCAGCGCCTTGACAGGCGGCTGGTATGGCTACACCTTC. It codes for CASSALTGGWYGYTF.

This chain uses TRBV19 with TRBJ1-5; 7 bases line up with TRBD1. CDR1 and CDR2 (germline): LNHDA, SQIVND (reference sequence). This CDR3 is 16 amino acids long. Unmatched junction bases numbered 7, after V lost 3 bases and J lost 2 bases. The CDR3 reads CASSIGGQGGNQPQHF. DNA of the CDR3: TGTGCCAGTAGTATCGGGGGTCAGGGGGGCAATCAGCCCCAGCATTTT. The full variable domain, completed using reference TRBV19 and TRBJ1-5, is DGGITQSPKYLFRKEGQNVTLSCEQNLNHDAMYWYRQDPGQGLRLIYYSQIVNDFQKGDIAEGYSVSREKKESFPLTVTSAQKNPTAFYLCASSIGGQGGNQPQHFGDGTRLSIL.

This chain links TRBV4-1 with TRBJ1-4; D may be TRBD1 (5 bases). Germline V gene lookup returns CDR1 MGHRA and CDR2 YSYEKL. The CDR3 sequence is 13 residues long. V was trimmed by 4 bases and J by 10 bases, leaving 13 bases between them. CDR3 residues: CASSPPGRGKLFF. CDR3 in DNA: TGCGCCAGCAGCCCGCCAGGGCGAGGAAAACTGTTTTTT.

The V call is TRBV2, the J call TRBJ2-5; unclear D gene. Looked up from germline, CDR1 is SNHLY and CDR2 is FYNNEI. The CDR3 has 15 amino acids. V was pared by 3 bases and J by 1 base, with 12 bases between. The CDR3 DNA reads as TGTGCCAGCAGTGAGGGTCAGCAACGCCAAGAGACCCAGTACTTC. It yields the protein CASSEGQQRQETQYF.

The chain combines TRBV7-9 with TRBJ1-4, with D perhaps TRBD1 (5 bases). This CDR3 is built from 14 residues. V was shortened by 8 bases and J by 3 bases, with 13 bases between the two germline ends. Germline CDR1 SEHNR, CDR2 FQNEAQ (reference sequence). CDR3 in amino acids: CASHGWGSNEKLFF. CDR3 coding DNA: TGTGCCAGCCACGGGTGGGGGTCTAATGAAAAACTGTTTTTT.

The chain carries TRBV6-6 and TRBJ2-7; 9 bases agree with TRBD2. The CDR3 sequence is 14 residues long. Germline CDR1 and CDR2: MNHNY and SVGAGI (reference sequence). V dropped 6 bases and J dropped 4; count of bases not matched to a gene: 7. CDR3: CASRGLAGFYEQYF. In nucleotides, the CDR3 is TGTGCCAGCAGGGGTCTAGCGGGGTTTTACGAGCAGTACTTC.

The rearrangement uses TRBV6-2 or TRBV6-3 and TRBJ2-3; weak D call: TRBD2 (6 bases). From germline, CDR1 is MNHEY and CDR2 SVGEGT. V gave up 1 base and J gave up 3 bases, with 17 bases separating them. The CDR3 runs 17 residues. CDR3 region: CASSYFHRRERTDTQYF. CDR3 DNA sequence: TGTGCCAGCAGTTACTTTCATCGCCGGGAGAGGACAGATACGCAGTATTTT.

A few counts support this clone. The CDR3 sequence: CASSSWQINGYTF. The CDR3 region has the DNA TGTGCCAGCAGTTCGTGGCAGATCAATGGCTACACCTTC. The chain couples TRBV7-8 to TRBJ1-2; D not certain. V was shortened by 6 bases and J by 6 bases, with 14 bases between the two germline ends. The CDR3 is made up of 13 amino acids. In germline, CDR1 is SGHVS, CDR2 FQNEAQ.

This clone was recorded only once. V usage is TRBV29-1 and J usage is TRBJ1-2, with D tentatively TRBD1 (6 bases). Deletions cut 7 bases from V and 3 bases from J, with 15 bases between. The germline V gene encodes CDR1 SQVTM and CDR2 ANQGSEA. The CDR3 is made up of 13 amino acids. Written as DNA, the CDR3 is TGCAGCGGACGGGACACCGGTGACTATGGCTACACCTTC. Translating it yields CSGRDTGDYGYTF.

The V and J genes are TRBV6-6 and TRBJ1-3; D may be TRBD1 (5 bases). CDR1 MNHNY and CDR2 SVGAGI come from the germline V gene (reference sequence). CDR3 length equals 14 residues. Trimming took 7 bases from V and 2 from J, leaving 12 bases between them. This chain's CDR3 is CASNNGAPGNTIYF. The CDR3 coding sequence is TGTGCCAGCAACAACGGGGCCCCTGGAAACACCATATATTTT.

This chain connects TRBV5-4 to TRBJ2-1, with D perhaps matching TRBD1 (5 bases). The V end lost 0 bases, the J end lost 8 bases, and 9 bases lay between the germline ends. The germline V gene encodes CDR1 SGHNT and CDR2 YYREEE (reference sequence). The CDR3 contains 13 residues. The CDR3 protein is CASSLVVGHEQFF. DNA of the CDR3: TGTGCCAGCAGCTTGGTCGTGGGGCATGAGCAGTTCTTC.

This CDR3 reads CASSHRDRGNEQFF. The CDR3 DNA reads as TGCGCCAGCAGCCACCGGGACAGGGGCAATGAGCAGTTCTTC. This chain joins TRBV5-1 and TRBJ2-1; 10 nucleotides match TRBD1. From germline, CDR1 is SGHRS and CDR2 YFSETQ. This CDR3 contains 14 residues. Trimming cost V 4 bases and J 6 bases; bases outside gene matches: 4.

The V call is TRBV7-9, the J call TRBJ2-5; D tentatively fits TRBD1 or TRBD2 (5 bases each). V was cut by 5 bases and J by 0 bases, with 16 bases left in between. The CDR3 covers 16 residues. Germline V gene sequence: CDR1 SEHNR, CDR2 FQNEAQ (reference sequence). CDR3 nucleotide sequence: TGTGCCAGCAGCCAAAGGGACCGAAGGAACCAAGAGACCCAGTACTTC. It specifies CASSQRDRRNQETQYF.

The chain couples TRBV6-5 to TRBJ2-7, with 8 bases aligning to TRBD1. Germline V CDR1 and CDR2: MNHEY, SVGAGI. V was pared by 5 bases and J by 0 bases, with 6 bases of the junction left unmatched. This CDR3 has 15 amino acids. The CDR3 spells CASSPGGSSSYEQYF. The CDR3 nucleotides read TGTGCCAGCAGTCCAGGGGGCTCCAGCTCCTACGAGCAGTACTTC.

The chain is built from TRBV3-1 (or the pseudogene TRBV3-2) and TRBJ2-7; 7 nucleotides line up with TRBD2. Per germline, CDR1 LGHDT and CDR2 YNNKEL (reference sequence). This CDR3 has 14 residues. Trimming at V came to 1 base and at J to 2 bases, leaving 2 bases not matched to a gene. CDR3 in DNA: TGTGCCAGCAGCCAAGGCCTAGCGGCCTACGAGCAGTACTTC. Its translation: CASSQGLAAYEQYF.

V usage is TRBV30 and J usage is TRBJ2-7; weak D call: TRBD1 (7 bases). V gave up 2 bases and J gave up 3 bases, with 11 bases separating them. The CDR3 runs 13 residues. Germline values: CDR1 GTSNPN, CDR2 SVGIG (reference sequence). CDR3 sequence: CAWSQGGRYEQYF. DNA of the CDR3: TGTGCCTGGAGTCAGGGGGGCCGCTACGAGCAGTACTTC.

This chain connects TRBV3-1 (or the pseudogene TRBV3-2) to TRBJ2-3, with D unclear. The CDR3 runs 12 residues. V lost 2 bases and J lost 5, with 5 bases in between. Germline V gives CDR1 LGHDT, CDR2 YNNKEL (reference sequence). The CDR3 coding sequence is TGTGCCAGCAGCCAAACACTAGATACGCAGTATTTT. It translates to CASSQTLDTQYF.

The CDR3 reads CASRSAHNYGYTF. The CDR3 DNA follows: TGTGCCAGCAGATCCGCGCATAACTATGGCTACACCTTC. The V and J genes are TRBV6-5 and TRBJ1-2; D gene unclear. Trimming removed 6 bases from V and 1 base from J, with 9 bases in between. The CDR3 runs 13 residues. The germline V gene has CDR1 MNHEY and CDR2 SVGAGI.

J is TRBJ1-5 and V is TRBV3-1 (or the pseudogene TRBV3-2); 7 bases are a match to TRBD1. From germline, CDR1 is LGHDT and CDR2 YNNKEL (reference sequence). This CDR3 spans 14 amino acids. V was clipped by 4 bases and J by 4 bases; unmatched bases: 4. The CDR3 loop is CASSLDRANQPQHF. For the CDR3, the DNA is TGTGCCAGCAGCCTAGACAGGGCTAATCAGCCCCAGCATTTT.

V and J are TRBV6-5 and TRBJ1-6, with D hard to call. Trimming took off 5 bases at V and 4 bases at J, with 12 bases between the two ends. From germline, CDR1 is MNHEY and CDR2 SVGAGI. This CDR3 spans 15 amino acids. The CDR3 here is CASSPSANYNSPLHF. CDR3 nucleotide sequence: TGTGCCAGCAGTCCCTCCGCAAATTATAATTCACCCCTCCACTTT.

This chain uses TRBV29-1 with TRBJ2-7, with a tentative D call TRBD1 (6 bases). The V gene's germline CDR1 is SQVTM and CDR2 ANQGSEA. V was cut by 7 bases and J by 5 bases, with 18 bases left in between. The CDR3 spans 13 residues. The CDR3 DNA follows: TGCAGCGGGGTACAGGGTGCCGGCGACGAGCAGTACTTC. It specifies CSGVQGAGDEQYF.

The genes are TRBV30 and TRBJ1-3; D might be TRBD1 (5 bases). Germline values: CDR1 GTSNPN, CDR2 SVGIG (reference sequence). The CDR3 is made up of 13 amino acids. Trimming shortened V by 6 bases and J by 1 base, and 10 bases separated the two germline ends. This chain's CDR3 is CACNRGSGNTIYF. The CDR3 DNA reads TGTGCCTGTAATAGGGGTTCTGGAAACACCATATATTTT.